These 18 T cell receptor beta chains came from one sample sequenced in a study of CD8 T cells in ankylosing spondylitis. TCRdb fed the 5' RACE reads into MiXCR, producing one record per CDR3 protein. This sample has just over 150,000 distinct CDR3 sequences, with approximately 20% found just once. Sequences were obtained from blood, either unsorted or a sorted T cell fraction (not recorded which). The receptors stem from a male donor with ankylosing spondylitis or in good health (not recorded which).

The DNA for the CDR3 is TGTGCCAGCAGTGACAGGGGGCTCGACAATGAGCAGTTCTTC. It is translated as CASSDRGLDNEQFF. The V gene is TRBV9, the J gene TRBJ2-1, with 10 bases matching TRBD1. V was clipped by 5 bases and J by 5 bases; unmatched bases: 4. The CDR3 covers 14 residues. Germline-derived CDR1 and CDR2 are SGDLS and YYNGEE.

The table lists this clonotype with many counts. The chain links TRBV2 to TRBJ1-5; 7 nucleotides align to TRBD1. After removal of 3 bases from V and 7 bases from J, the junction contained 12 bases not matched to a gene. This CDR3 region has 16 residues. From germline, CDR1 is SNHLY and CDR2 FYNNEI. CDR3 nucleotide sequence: TGTGCCAGCAGTGACCCGGGACAGATTTTTGGGCAGCCCCAGCATTTT. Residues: CASSDPGQIFGQPQHF.

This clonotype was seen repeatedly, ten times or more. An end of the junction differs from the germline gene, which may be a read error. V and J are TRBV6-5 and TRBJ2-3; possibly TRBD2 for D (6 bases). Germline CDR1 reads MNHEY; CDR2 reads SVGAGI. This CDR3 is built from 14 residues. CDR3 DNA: TGTGCCAGCAGTGACTCCGGGAGAGTAGATACGCAGTATTTT. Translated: CASSDSGRVDTQYF.

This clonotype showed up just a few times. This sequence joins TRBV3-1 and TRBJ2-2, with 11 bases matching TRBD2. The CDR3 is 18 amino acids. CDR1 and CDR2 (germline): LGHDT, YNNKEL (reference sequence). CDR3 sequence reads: CTCSGASGRQRDTGELFF. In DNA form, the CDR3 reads TGTACCTGCAGTGGTGCTAGCGGGAGGCAAAGGGACACCGGGGAGCTGTTTTTT.

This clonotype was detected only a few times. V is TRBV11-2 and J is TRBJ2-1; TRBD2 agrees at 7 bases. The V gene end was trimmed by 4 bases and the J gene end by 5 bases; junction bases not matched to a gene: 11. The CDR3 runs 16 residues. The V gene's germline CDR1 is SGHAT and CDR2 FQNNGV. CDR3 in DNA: TGTGCCAGCAGCTCTCCCAGGGCTAGCGGTAACAATGAGCAGTTCTTC. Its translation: CASSSPRASGNNEQFF.

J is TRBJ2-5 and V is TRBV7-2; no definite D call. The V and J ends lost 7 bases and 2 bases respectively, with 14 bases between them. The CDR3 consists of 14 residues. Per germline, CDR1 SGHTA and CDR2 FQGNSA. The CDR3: CASTPVWGQETQYF. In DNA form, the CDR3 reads TGTGCCAGCACCCCTGTTTGGGGTCAAGAGACCCAGTACTTC. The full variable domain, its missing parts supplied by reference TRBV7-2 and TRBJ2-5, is GAGVSQSPSNKVTEKGKDVELRCDPISGHTALYWYRQSLGQGLEFLIYFQGNSAPDKSGLPSDRFSAERTGGSVSTLTIQRTQQEDSAVYLCASTPVWGQETQYFGPGTRLLVL.

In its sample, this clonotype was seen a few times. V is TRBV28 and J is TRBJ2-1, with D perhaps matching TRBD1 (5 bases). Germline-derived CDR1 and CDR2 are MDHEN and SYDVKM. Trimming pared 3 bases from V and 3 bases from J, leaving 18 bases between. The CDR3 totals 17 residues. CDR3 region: CASSFGWGQGNYNEQFF. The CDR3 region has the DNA TGTGCCAGCAGTTTCGGGTGGGGTCAGGGAAACTACAATGAGCAGTTCTTC.

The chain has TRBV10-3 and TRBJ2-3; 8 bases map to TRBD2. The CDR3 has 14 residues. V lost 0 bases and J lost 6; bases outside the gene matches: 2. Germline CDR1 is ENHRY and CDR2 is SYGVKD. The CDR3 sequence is CAISESRGGDTQYF. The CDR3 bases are TGTGCCATCAGTGAGTCCCGCGGGGGGGATACGCAGTATTTT.

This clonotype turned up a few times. For the CDR3, the DNA is TGTGCCAGCCGCCTCGCCGGGGGCGCGAGCTATGGCTACACCTTC. As protein: CASRLAGGASYGYTF. The rearrangement links TRBV27 to TRBJ1-2; tentatively, D is TRBD1 (6 bases). CDR3 length: 15 residues. V was trimmed by 8 bases and J by 4 bases, leaving 20 bases between them. Germline lookup yields CDR1 MNHEY and CDR2 SMNVEV (reference sequence).

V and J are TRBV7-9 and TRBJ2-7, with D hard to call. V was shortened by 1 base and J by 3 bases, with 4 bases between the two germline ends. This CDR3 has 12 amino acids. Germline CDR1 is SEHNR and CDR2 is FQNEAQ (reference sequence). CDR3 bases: TGTGCCAGCAGCTTAGAAGTCTACGAGCAGTACTTC. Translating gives CASSLEVYEQYF.

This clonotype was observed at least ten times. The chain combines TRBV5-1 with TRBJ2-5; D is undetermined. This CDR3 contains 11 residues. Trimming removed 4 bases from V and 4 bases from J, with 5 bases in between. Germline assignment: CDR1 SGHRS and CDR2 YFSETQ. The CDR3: CASSPGETQYF. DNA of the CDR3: TGCGCCAGCAGCCCCGGAGAGACCCAGTACTTC. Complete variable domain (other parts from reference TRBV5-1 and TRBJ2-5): KAGVTQTPRYLIKTRGQQVTLSCSPISGHRSVSWYQQTPGQGLQFLFEYFSETQRNKGNFPGRFSGRQFSNSRSEMNVSTLELGDSALYLCASSPGETQYFGPGTRLLVL.

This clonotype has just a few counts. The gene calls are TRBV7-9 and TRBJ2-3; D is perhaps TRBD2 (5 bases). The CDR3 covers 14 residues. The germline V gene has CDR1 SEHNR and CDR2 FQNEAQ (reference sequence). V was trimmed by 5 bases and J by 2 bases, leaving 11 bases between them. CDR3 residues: CASSLGLYTDTQYF. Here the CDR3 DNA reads TGTGCCAGCAGCCTTGGACTCTACACAGATACGCAGTATTTT. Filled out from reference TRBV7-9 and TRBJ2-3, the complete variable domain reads DTGVSQNPRHKITKRGQNVTFRCDPISEHNRLYWYRQTLGQGPEFLTYFQNEAQLEKSRLLSDRFSAERPKGSFSTLEIQRTEQGDSAMYLCASSLGLYTDTQYFGPGTRLTVL.

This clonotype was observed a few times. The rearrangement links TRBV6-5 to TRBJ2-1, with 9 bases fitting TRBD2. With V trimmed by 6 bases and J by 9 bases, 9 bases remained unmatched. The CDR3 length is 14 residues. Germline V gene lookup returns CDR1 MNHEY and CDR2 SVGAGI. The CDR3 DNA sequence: TGTGCCAGCAGAGAAAGCGGGAGGTCAGGTGAGCAGTTCTTC. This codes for CASRESGRSGEQFF.

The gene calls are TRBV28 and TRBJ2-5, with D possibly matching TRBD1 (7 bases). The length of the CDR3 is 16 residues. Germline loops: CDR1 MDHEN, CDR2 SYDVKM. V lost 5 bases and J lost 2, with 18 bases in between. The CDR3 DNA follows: TGTGCCAGCAGTCCCCGGCAGGGGGGTGGTCAAGAGACCCAGTACTTC. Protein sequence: CASSPRQGGGQETQYF.

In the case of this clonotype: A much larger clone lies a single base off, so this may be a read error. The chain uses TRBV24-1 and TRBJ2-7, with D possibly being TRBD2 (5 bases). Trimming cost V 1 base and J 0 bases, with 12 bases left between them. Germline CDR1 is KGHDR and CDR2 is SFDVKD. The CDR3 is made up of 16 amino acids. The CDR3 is CATSDLVCGRSYEQYF. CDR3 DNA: TGTGCCACCAGTGATTTAGTGTGCGGGCGCTCCTACGAGCAGTACTTC.

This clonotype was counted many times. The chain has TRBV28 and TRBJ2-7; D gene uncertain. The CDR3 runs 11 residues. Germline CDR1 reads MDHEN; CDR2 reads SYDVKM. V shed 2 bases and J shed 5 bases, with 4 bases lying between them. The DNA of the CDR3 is TGTGCCAGCAGTTTAGCGGACGAGCAGTACTTC. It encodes CASSLADEQYF.

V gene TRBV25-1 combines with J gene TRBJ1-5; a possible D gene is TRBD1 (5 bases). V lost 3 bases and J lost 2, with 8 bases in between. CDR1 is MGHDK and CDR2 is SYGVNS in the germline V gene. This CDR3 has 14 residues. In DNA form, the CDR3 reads TGTGCCAGCAGTGACAGGGTCGGCAATCAGCCCCAGCATTTT. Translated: CASSDRVGNQPQHF.

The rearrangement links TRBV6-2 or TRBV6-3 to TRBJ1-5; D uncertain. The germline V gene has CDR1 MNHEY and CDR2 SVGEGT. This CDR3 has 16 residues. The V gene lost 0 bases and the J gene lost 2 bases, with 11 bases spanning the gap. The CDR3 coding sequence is TGTGCCAGCAGTTACTCTGAGACCAGTCGCAATCAGCCCCAGCATTTT. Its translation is CASSYSETSRNQPQHF.